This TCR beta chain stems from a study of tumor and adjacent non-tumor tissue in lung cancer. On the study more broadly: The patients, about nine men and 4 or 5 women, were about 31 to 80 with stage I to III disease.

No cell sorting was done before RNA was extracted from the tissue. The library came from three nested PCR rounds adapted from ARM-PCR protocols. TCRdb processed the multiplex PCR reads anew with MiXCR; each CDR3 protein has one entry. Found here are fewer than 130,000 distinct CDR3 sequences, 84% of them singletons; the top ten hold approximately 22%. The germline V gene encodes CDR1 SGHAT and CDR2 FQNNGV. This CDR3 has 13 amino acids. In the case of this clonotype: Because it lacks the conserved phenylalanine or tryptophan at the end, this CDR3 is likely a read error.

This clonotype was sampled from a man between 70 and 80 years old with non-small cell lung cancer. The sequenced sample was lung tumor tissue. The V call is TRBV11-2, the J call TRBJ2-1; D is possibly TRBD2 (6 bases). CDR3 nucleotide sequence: TGTGTCAGCAGCTTACGAGGAAGGACTAACCAGTTCTTA. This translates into CVSSLRGRTNQFL.